Listed below are T cell receptor beta chains from one sample, sequenced in a study of cytomegalovirus exposure and HLA in healthy donors. The method was immunoSEQ multiplex PCR; TCRdb's version includes in-frame clones alone and lacks a portion of them. The sample shows hundreds of thousands of clones, around 89% of them seen only once. The specimen sequenced was PBMCs. All receptors derive from a woman aged 18-35 years in good health and CMV-seronegative. CDR3s include the opening cysteine and the closing phenylalanine or tryptophan. D genes are given only for firm matches. Clone size is not always given. Where it is, it says once, few, many or a class for expanded clones.

-	TRBV5-6	TRBD1	TRBJ1-5	CASSSTLTGEGLNQPQHF	TGTGCCAGCAGCTCGACGTTGACAGGGGAGGGGCTCAATCAGCCCCAGCATTTT
-	TRBV11-2	TRBD1	TRBJ2-7	CASSLSMTGGDEQYF	TGTGCCAGCAGCTTAAGTATGACAGGGGGGGACGAGCAGTACTTC
-	TRBV5-4	TRBD2	TRBJ2-7	CASSPPGLAGSHEQYF	TGTGCCAGCAGTCCACCGGGACTAGCGGGTTCCCACGAGCAGTACTTC
-	TRBV7-9	TRBD2	TRBJ2-5	CASSPSLGREGETQYF	TGTGCCAGCAGCCCTTCTTTGGGCAGGGAGGGGGAGACCCAGTACTTC
-	TRBV11-2	TRBD1	TRBJ1-2	CASSPPGQGVGGYTF	TGTGCCAGCAGCCCACCGGGACAGGGGGTTGGAGGCTACACCTTC
-	TRBV6-5	TRBD1	TRBJ2-1	CASGDRELDNEQFF	TGTGCCAGCGGGGACAGGGAGTTAGACAATGAGCAGTTCTTC
-	TRBV11-3	TRBD2	TRBJ2-5	CASSLGKREGLRETQYF	TGTGCCAGCAGCTTAGGGAAGCGGGAGGGTCTTCGGGAGACCCAGTACTTC
-	TRBV5-1	-	TRBJ2-7	CASSLDPPTSTYEQYF	TGCGCCAGCAGCTTGGATCCCCCAACATCAACCTACGAGCAGTACTTC
-	TRBV5-6	-	TRBJ2-1	CASSSHLPPGENEQFF	TGTGCCAGCAGCTCGCATCTCCCCCCAGGGGAGAATGAGCAGTTCTTC
once	TRBV7-9	-	TRBJ1-5	CSSGLSNQPQHF	TGTTCCAGCGGACTGTCCAATCAGCCCCAGCATTTT
-	TRBV7-9	TRBD2	TRBJ2-5	CASSLATGGETQYF	TGTGCCAGCAGCTTAGCTACGGGAGGAGAGACCCAGTACTTC
few	TRBV9	-	TRBJ2-5	CASSVPGPWTQYF	TGTGCCAGCAGCGTCCCCGGTCCATGGACCCAGTACTTC
-	TRBV5-1	-	TRBJ1-2	CASSVLGEGAYGYTF	TGCGCCAGCAGCGTCCTTGGGGAGGGAGCCTATGGCTACACCTTC
-	TRBV6-1	-	TRBJ2-3	CASSESDTQYF	TGTGCCAGCAGTGAATCGGATACGCAGTATTTT
-	TRBV4-1	-	TRBJ2-1	CASSRPSSDYNEQFF	TGCGCCAGCAGCCGTCCGTCTAGCGATTACAATGAGCAGTTCTTC
-	TRBV7-9	TRBD1	TRBJ1-4	CASSPGQGGDEKLFF	TGTGCCAGCAGCCCCGGACAGGGGGGAGATGAAAAACTGTTTTTT
-	TRBV7-3	TRBD2	TRBJ2-3	CASSPTGGSTDTQYF	TGTGCCAGCAGCCCAACGGGAGGCAGCACAGATACGCAGTATTTT
-	TRBV13	TRBD1	TRBJ2-7	CASSDSRTGSYEQYF	TGTGCCAGCAGCGATTCTAGGACAGGGAGCTACGAGCAGTACTTC
-	TRBV4-1	TRBD1	TRBJ2-7	CASSPSRTGSSYEQYF	TGCGCCAGCAGCCCCTCTCGGACAGGGAGCTCCTACGAGCAGTACTTC
-	TRBV5-4	TRBD2	TRBJ2-3	CASSLAGSSPSTDTQYF	TGTGCCAGCAGTTTAGCGGGTAGCTCCCCTAGCACAGATACGCAGTATTTT
-	TRBV5-1	-	TRBJ2-1	CASSLFEGTGNEQFF	TGCGCCAGCAGCTTGTTCGAGGGTACGGGTAATGAGCAGTTCTTC
-	TRBV29-1	-	TRBJ2-1	CSVEIPRGENSYNEQFF	TGCAGCGTTGAAATCCCCAGGGGGGAGAATTCCTACAATGAGCAGTTCTTC
-	TRBV19	-	TRBJ1-4	CASSMGATNEKLFF	TGTGCCAGTAGTATGGGAGCAACTAATGAAAAACTGTTTTTT
-	TRBV11-2	TRBD1	TRBJ1-5	CASSLTGGNQPQHF	TGTGCCAGCAGCTTAACAGGGGGCAATCAGCCCCAGCATTTT
-	TRBV10-3	TRBD1	TRBJ1-3	CAISESTRGHSGNTIYF	TGTGCCATCAGTGAGTCGACCAGGGGGCACTCTGGAAACACCATATATTTT
-	TRBV11-3	TRBD1	TRBJ1-1	CASSARRDRNTEAFF	TGTGCCAGCAGCGCACGCCGGGACAGGAACACTGAAGCTTTCTTT
-	TRBV7-2	-	TRBJ1-2	CASSRHQGIRLEDYGYTF	TGTGCCAGCAGCCGCCATCAGGGCATAAGGCTCGAAGACTATGGCTACACCTTC
-	TRBV5-1	TRBD1	TRBJ2-3	CASSGGQGNTQYF	TGCGCCAGCAGCGGGGGACAGGGAAATACGCAGTATTTT
-	TRBV7-8	-	TRBJ1-2	CASSLGPQAYGYTF	TGTGCCAGCAGCTTAGGACCGCAGGCCTATGGCTACACCTTC
-	TRBV2	TRBD1	TRBJ2-7	CASSAQGVPYEQYF	TGTGCCAGCAGTGCACAGGGGGTCCCCTACGAGCAGTACTTC
-	TRBV4-3	-	TRBJ1-4	CASSHAGVGAGEKLFF	TGCGCCAGCAGCCATGCAGGGGTGGGGGCAGGTGAAAAACTGTTTTTT
-	TRBV5-1	TRBD2	TRBJ2-3	CASSLIWAGGGTDTQYF	TGCGCCAGCAGCCTCATATGGGCGGGGGGCGGCACAGATACGCAGTATTTT
-	TRBV6-6	TRBD1	TRBJ2-2	CASSVQGAAGELFF	TGTGCCAGCAGTGTACAGGGGGCGGCCGGGGAGCTGTTTTTT
-	TRBV7-9	TRBD2	TRBJ2-1	CASAERGGADEQFF	TGTGCCAGCGCGGAGCGGGGGGGGGCGGATGAGCAGTTCTTC
-	TRBV5-6	TRBD2	TRBJ2-7	CASSQPTSGGYEQYF	TGTGCCAGCAGCCAACCTACTAGCGGGGGCTACGAGCAGTACTTC
-	TRBV5-1	TRBD2	TRBJ2-5	CASSPGTSGRFPSYQETQYF	TGCGCCAGCAGCCCCGGGACTAGCGGGAGGTTCCCTTCCTACCAAGAGACCCAGTACTTC
-	TRBV5-1	-	TRBJ2-2	CASSPIGRDPGELFF	TGCGCCAGCAGCCCCATCGGCAGGGATCCCGGGGAGCTGTTTTTT
-	TRBV27	TRBD2	TRBJ2-7	CASTMGLAGPYEQYF	TGTGCCAGCACCATGGGGCTAGCGGGTCCCTACGAGCAGTACTTC
once	TRBV21-1	-	TRBJ1-2	CASSKARQSRPDGYTF	TGTGCCAGCAGCAAAGCGCGGCAGAGCCGACCAGATGGCTACACCTTC
-	TRBV6-1	TRBD2	TRBJ2-1	CASSASPGLAGGRGNEQFF	TGTGCCAGCAGTGCCTCCCCGGGACTAGCGGGGGGGCGTGGCAATGAGCAGTTCTTC